Following are 20 T cell receptor beta chains from one sample sequenced in a study of siplizumab effects on memory and regulatory T cells. Generated by immunoSEQ multiplex PCR, the TCRdb table keeps only in-frame clones and is missing some. The sample has about 100,000 clones; less than 95% are singletons. Sequenced sample: non-Treg CD4+ T cells sorted from blood. These receptors all stem from a human donor in good health.

V usage is TRBV7-9 and J usage is TRBJ2-5, with TRBD1 matching over 10 bases. There are 14 residues in the CDR3. The germline V gene encodes CDR1 SEHNR and CDR2 FQNEAQ (reference sequence). The trim removed 7 bases at V and 4 bases at J, leaving 6 bases unmatched. CDR3 nucleotides: TGTGCCAGCACACCGGGACAGGGGTCAGAGACCCAGTACTTC. Encoded protein: CASTPGQGSETQYF.

The V gene is TRBV6-1, the J gene TRBJ2-7, with unresolved D. Germline CDR1 and CDR2: MNHNS and SASEGT. The CDR3 runs 15 residues. The germline V and J ends were trimmed by 3 bases and 4 bases, with 16 bases remaining between them. This CDR3 is CASSDRQYTLYEQYF. The CDR3 region has the DNA TGTGCCAGCAGTGATAGACAATACACCCTATACGAGCAGTACTTC.

This chain uses TRBV7-9 with TRBJ2-5; 8 bases match TRBD1. The CDR3 runs to 17 residues. Germline V gives CDR1 SEHNR, CDR2 FQNEAQ (reference sequence). V shed 4 bases and J 3 bases; nucleotides not matched to a gene: 13. CDR3 DNA: TGTGCCAGCAGCTCCGTAGGAGGGGACAGGAAGAAAGAGACCCAGTACTTC. Translating gives CASSSVGGDRKKETQYF. Filled out from reference TRBV7-9 and TRBJ2-5, the complete variable domain reads DTGVSQNPRHKITKRGQNVTFRCDPISEHNRLYWYRQTLGQGPEFLTYFQNEAQLEKSRLLSDRFSAERPKGSFSTLEIQRTEQGDSAMYLCASSSVGGDRKKETQYFGPGTRLLVL.

V gene TRBV6-5 combines with J gene TRBJ1-1, with no clear D. Germline V gene lookup returns CDR1 MNHEY and CDR2 SVGAGI. V lost 2 bases and J 4 bases, leaving 8 bases between the germline ends. There are 13 residues in the CDR3. The CDR3 DNA reads as TGTGCCAGCAGTTACGCGGTCGGCACTGAAGCTTTCTTT. Translating gives CASSYAVGTEAFF.

Here the CDR3 reads CASSLPGGRQETQYF. As DNA, the CDR3 is TGCGCCAGCAGTCTCCCAGGGGGCCGGCAAGAGACCCAGTACTTC. The chain links TRBV10-2 to TRBJ2-5, with 8 bases identical to TRBD1. The CDR3 is 15 amino acids. Germline assignment: CDR1 WSHSY and CDR2 SAAADI. V lost 5 bases and J lost 2; bases outside the gene matches: 7.

The V gene is TRBV14, the J gene TRBJ2-1; TRBD1 matches at 9 bases. The V gene end was trimmed by 3 bases and the J gene end by 9 bases; junction bases not matched to a gene: 15. Germline V gives CDR1 SGHDN, CDR2 FVKESK. CDR3 length: 17 residues. The chain's CDR3 is CASSHPNRDRVRAEQFF. The DNA of the CDR3 is TGTGCCAGCAGCCATCCCAACCGGGACAGGGTACGGGCTGAGCAGTTCTTC.

The chain couples TRBV6-1 to TRBJ2-7, with D tentatively TRBD1 (6 bases). From germline, CDR1 is MNHNS and CDR2 SASEGT. The CDR3 has 12 amino acids. Trimming removed 3 bases from V and 9 bases from J, with 12 bases in between. CDR3: CASSDGTSAQYF. The CDR3 DNA reads TGTGCCAGCAGTGATGGGACATCCGCGCAGTACTTC.

CDR3 residues: CASSLLTGGARNEQFF. The CDR3 DNA reads as TGTGCCAGCAGCTTGCTTACGGGAGGGGCCCGCAATGAGCAGTTCTTC. The chain recombines TRBV5-4 with TRBJ2-1; 8 positions match TRBD2. Germline V gene data show CDR1 as SGHNT and CDR2 as YYREEE (reference sequence). The CDR3 length is 16 residues. Trimming cost V 1 base and J 6 bases; bases outside gene matches: 9.

The rearrangement joins TRBV5-1 to TRBJ2-7; D remains unclear. Between the trimmed V and J ends, which lost 3 bases and 9 bases, there was a span of 31 bases. This CDR3 region has 18 residues. From germline, CDR1 is SGHRS and CDR2 YFSETQ. CDR3 sequence (DNA): TGCGCCAGCAGCTATAGACAAGCTACGATGGGTCGGATTTATGGGCAGTACTTC. It yields the protein CASSYRQATMGRIYGQYF.

V usage is TRBV7-9 and J usage is TRBJ1-2, with TRBD1 matching 12 bases. Germline assignment: CDR1 SEHNR and CDR2 FQNEAQ (reference sequence). The CDR3 runs 16 residues. V was pared by 5 bases and J by 8 bases, with 12 bases of the junction left unmatched. In DNA, the CDR3 is TGTGCCAGCAGCCTAGGGACAGGGGGCGAGTTGGGAGGCTACACCTTC. Translation: CASSLGTGGELGGYTF. The variable domain in full, completed from reference TRBV7-9 and TRBJ1-2, reads DTGVSQNPRHKITKRGQNVTFRCDPISEHNRLYWYRQTLGQGPEFLTYFQNEAQLEKSRLLSDRFSAERPKGSFSTLEIQRTEQGDSAMYLCASSLGTGGELGGYTFGSGTRLTVV.

This chain links TRBV19 with TRBJ1-2, with 9 positions matching TRBD1. CDR1 LNHDA and CDR2 SQIVND come from the germline V gene (reference sequence). V lost 10 bases and J lost 2; bases outside the gene matches: 5. The length of the CDR3 is 13 residues. CDR3 DNA sequence: TGTGCCACCAACAGGGGGCCAAACTATGGCTACACCTTC. Amino acid sequence: CATNRGPNYGYTF.

The chain joins TRBV4-1 to TRBJ2-1; 10 bases line up with TRBD2. V lost 0 bases, J lost 6 bases, and 5 bases stayed unmatched. Germline CDR1 MGHRA, CDR2 YSYEKL. The CDR3 length is 16 residues. For the CDR3, the DNA is TGCGCCAGCAGCCAAGAGGCTAGCGGGAGTGGCAATGAGCAGTTCTTC. This sequence encodes CASSQEASGSGNEQFF.

This chain links TRBV19 with TRBJ2-1; D possibly corresponds to TRBD1 (5 bases). In germline, CDR1 is LNHDA, CDR2 SQIVND (reference sequence). The CDR3 extends over 12 amino acids. Trimming removed 6 bases at V and 10 bases at J, with 13 bases between. CDR3: CASSPEAGEQFF. DNA of the CDR3: TGTGCCAGTAGCCCAGAGGCAGGGGAGCAGTTCTTC.

The genes are TRBV19 and TRBJ2-5; TRBD2 agrees at 10 bases. The V gene end was trimmed by 3 bases and the J gene end by 5 bases; junction bases not matched to a gene: 9. The CDR3 contains 16 residues. Germline CDR1 LNHDA, CDR2 SQIVND (reference sequence). CDR3 sequence reads: CASSIGLAALGETQYF. In DNA form, the CDR3 reads TGTGCCAGTAGTATTGGACTAGCGGCCTTAGGGGAGACCCAGTACTTC. Drawing the rest from reference TRBV19 and TRBJ2-5, the complete variable domain is DGGITQSPKYLFRKEGQNVTLSCEQNLNHDAMYWYRQDPGQGLRLIYYSQIVNDFQKGDIAEGYSVSREKKESFPLTVTSAQKNPTAFYLCASSIGLAALGETQYFGPGTRLLVL.

The chain has TRBV7-2 and TRBJ2-3, with no clear D. Trimming shortened V by 5 bases and J by 0 bases, and 15 bases separated the two germline ends. The CDR3 is 16 residues long. Germline loops: CDR1 SGHTA, CDR2 FQGNSA. In DNA form, the CDR3 reads TGTGCCAGCAGCCCCACGACTGGCTCTAGCACAGATACGCAGTATTTT. As protein: CASSPTTGSSTDTQYF.

This rearrangement joins TRBV29-1 to TRBJ2-4; D may be TRBD2 (6 bases). CDR3 length equals 12 residues. Germline V CDR1 and CDR2: SQVTM, ANQGSEA. V lost 7 bases and J lost 12, with 19 bases in between. CDR3 in amino acids: CSGSYGGGNQYF. Here the CDR3 DNA reads TGCAGCGGGAGCTATGGTGGGGGGAATCAGTACTTC.

The CDR3 loop is CASSGSHVGRYEQYF. The CDR3, as DNA: TGTGCCAGTAGTGGGTCCCACGTAGGACGCTACGAGCAGTACTTC. The chain combines TRBV19 with TRBJ2-7; unclear D gene. Trimming pared 5 bases from V and 3 bases from J, leaving 17 bases between. The CDR3 is 15 amino acids. Germline CDR1 reads LNHDA; CDR2 reads SQIVND (reference sequence).

V and J are TRBV20-1 and TRBJ2-1, with a tentative D call TRBD2 (7 bases). There are 10 residues in the CDR3. Germline-derived CDR1 and CDR2 are DFQATT and SNEGSKA (reference sequence). Trimming shortened V by 3 bases and J by 14 bases, and 11 bases separated the two germline ends. For the CDR3, the DNA is TGCAGTGCTAGGTGGGAGGGGGAGTTCTTC. Protein: CSARWEGEFF.

This chain uses TRBV6-6 with TRBJ1-2; D is undetermined. The germline V gene has CDR1 MNHNY and CDR2 SVGAGI (reference sequence). This CDR3 region has 12 residues. V was clipped by 6 bases and J by 6 bases, with 11 bases between them. In DNA form, the CDR3 reads TGTGCCAGCAGGCTACCAGGAGATGGCTACACCTTC. Protein product: CASRLPGDGYTF.

The rearrangement uses TRBV7-6 and TRBJ2-6, with a tentative D call TRBD1 (7 bases). CDR1 and CDR2 from the germline V gene are SGHVS and FNYEAQ. This CDR3 comprises 18 residues. The germline V and J ends were trimmed by 4 bases and 0 bases, with 16 bases remaining between them. CDR3 in amino acids: CASSSRQGGNSGANVLTF. CDR3 nucleotide sequence: TGTGCCAGCAGCTCCCGGCAGGGGGGAAACTCTGGGGCCAACGTCCTGACTTTC.